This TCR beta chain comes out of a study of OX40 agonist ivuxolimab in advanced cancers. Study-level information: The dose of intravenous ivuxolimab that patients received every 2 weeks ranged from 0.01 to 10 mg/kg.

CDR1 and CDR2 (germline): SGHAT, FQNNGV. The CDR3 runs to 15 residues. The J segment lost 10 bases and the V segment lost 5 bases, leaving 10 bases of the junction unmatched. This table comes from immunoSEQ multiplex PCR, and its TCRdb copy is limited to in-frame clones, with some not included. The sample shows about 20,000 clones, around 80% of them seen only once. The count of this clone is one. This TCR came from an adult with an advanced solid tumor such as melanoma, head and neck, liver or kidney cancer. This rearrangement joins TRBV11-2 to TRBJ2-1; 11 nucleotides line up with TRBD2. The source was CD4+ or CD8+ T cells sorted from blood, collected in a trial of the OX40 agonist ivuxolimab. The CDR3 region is CASSAGTSGFAEQFF. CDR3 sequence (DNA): TGTGCCAGCAGCGCCGGGACTAGCGGCTTTGCGGAGCAGTTCTTC.